Listed below are T cell receptor beta chains from one sample, sequenced in a study of blood T cell repertoires in COVID-19. Only in-frame clones appear in the TCRdb table, and some are missing; sequencing was by immunoSEQ multiplex PCR. This table holds approximately 12,000 clones, more than 90% found once. The sequenced sample consisted of peripheral blood. The receptors were sampled from a man between 65 and 80 years old with active COVID-19. Each CDR3 is given with its conserved first and last residue. D genes are given only for firm matches. The size of a clone is reported for some rows only, either as once, few or many, or as a class for expanded clones.

J | V | size | D | CDR3 | DNA
TRBJ1-5 | TRBV9 | once | . | CASSKGNQPQHF | TGTGCCAGCAGCAAGGGGAATCAGCCCCAGCATTTT
TRBJ2-7 | TRBV6-2/TRBV6-3 | . | . | CASSRLVYEQYF | TGTGCCAGCAGCAGACTGGTTTACGAGCAGTACTTC
TRBJ2-1 | TRBV6-5 | . | . | CASSLVASNEQFF | TGTGCCAGCAGTTTAGTAGCGTCCAATGAGCAGTTCTTC
TRBJ1-2 | TRBV9 | once | . | CASSVVQGSGYTF | TGTGCCAGCAGCGTGGTTCAGGGCAGTGGCTACACCTTC
TRBJ2-3 | TRBV13 | . | TRBD2 | CASSRPGGLTDTQYF | TGTGCCAGCAGCCGACCGGGGGGGCTCACAGATACGCAGTATTTT
TRBJ2-1 | TRBV14 | . | TRBD2 | CASSLLASSYNEQFF | TGTGCCAGCAGCCTACTAGCGAGCTCCTACAATGAGCAGTTCTTC
TRBJ1-6 | TRBV27 | . | TRBD1 | CASSVRTGVGSPLHF | TGTGCCAGCAGTGTCCGGACAGGGGTCGGTTCACCCCTCCACTTT
TRBJ1-2 | TRBV14 | once | TRBD1 | CASSPAGGQGRLYGYTF | TGTGCCAGCAGCCCAGCTGGAGGACAGGGGCGCCTCTATGGCTACACCTTC
TRBJ1-6 | TRBV15 | . | TRBD1 | CATSPRRTGTVNSPLHF | TGTGCCACCAGCCCACGCCGGACAGGGACAGTTAATTCACCCCTCCACTTT
TRBJ1-5 | TRBV27 | few | . | CASSDRYSNQPQHF | TGTGCCAGTTCCGACAGGTATAGCAATCAGCCCCAGCATTTT
TRBJ2-7 | TRBV10-1 | . | . | CASSRQSPYEQYF | TGCGCCAGCAGCCGACAGAGCCCCTACGAGCAGTACTTC
TRBJ1-5 | TRBV9 | . | TRBD1 | CASSTDRGNQPQHF | TGTGCCAGCAGCACCGACAGGGGAAATCAGCCCCAGCATTTT
TRBJ1-2 | TRBV24-1 | . | . | CATSDGANYGYTF | TGTGCCACCAGTGATGGAGCTAACTATGGCTACACCTTC
TRBJ2-2 | TRBV5-1 | . | . | CASSLGPLEGAGELFF | TGCGCCAGCAGCCTGGGGCCCTTGGAGGGAGCCGGGGAGCTGTTTTTT
TRBJ2-7 | TRBV10-3 | . | TRBD1 | CAISNRDRGNYEQYF | TGTGCCATCAGTAACCGGGACAGGGGTAACTACGAGCAGTACTTC
TRBJ2-7 | TRBV5-8 | . | TRBD1 | CASRLPGQGGSYEQYF | TGTGCCAGCAGACTACCGGGACAGGGGGGCTCCTACGAGCAGTACTTC
TRBJ2-3 | TRBV19 | . | . | CASKRFASSTDTQYF | TGTGCCAGTAAACGGTTTGCGAGCAGCACAGATACGCAGTATTTT
TRBJ2-2 | TRBV4-1 | once | TRBD2 | CASSQYIAGGTGELFF | TGCGCCAGCAGCCAGTATATCGCGGGAGGTACCGGGGAGCTGTTTTTT
TRBJ2-5 | TRBV7-8 | . | . | CASSTYAYQETQYF | TGTGCCAGCAGTACTTACGCCTACCAAGAGACCCAGTACTTC
TRBJ1-3 | TRBV4-1 | . | . | CASGGFSGNTIYF | TGCGCCAGCGGCGGTTTCTCTGGAAACACCATATATTTT
TRBJ1-1 | TRBV7-7 | . | . | CASSLDYGTEAFF | TGTGCTAGCAGCTTAGACTACGGAACTGAAGCTTTCTTT
TRBJ2-7 | TRBV4-1 | . | . | CASSQGWGILFYEQYF | TGCGCCAGCAGCCAAGGGTGGGGCATCCTGTTTTACGAGCAGTACTTC
TRBJ1-2 | TRBV5-1 | . | TRBD1 | CASSSGTGGSGYTF | TGCGCCAGCAGCTCTGGGACAGGGGGATCCGGCTACACCTTC
TRBJ2-7 | TRBV19 | once | . | CASSTRGHEQYF | TGTGCCAGTAGTACTCGCGGCCACGAGCAGTACTTC
TRBJ2-1 | TRBV5-4 | . | . | CASSLEGGAHNEQFF | TGTGCCAGCAGCTTGGAAGGGGGGGCCCACAATGAGCAGTTCTTC
TRBJ2-1 | TRBV5-1 | once | TRBD2 | CASSPRLAGSAYNEQFF | TGCGCCAGCAGTCCCCGGCTAGCGGGGTCGGCCTACAATGAGCAGTTCTTC
TRBJ2-3 | TRBV5-1 | . | TRBD2 | CASSLVTSGADTQYF | TGCGCCAGCAGCTTGGTTACTAGCGGGGCAGATACGCAGTATTTT
TRBJ1-5 | TRBV25-1 | . | TRBD1 | CASTQGGDQPQHF | TGTGCCAGCACACAGGGGGGGGATCAGCCCCAGCATTTT
TRBJ1-6 | TRBV19 | . | . | CASSIPSSALSNSPLHF | TGTGCCAGTAGTATTCCTTCGAGTGCGCTTTCTAATTCACCCCTCCACTTT
TRBJ2-7 | TRBV10-3 | . | . | CAISEVLSYEQYF | TGTGCCATCAGTGAGGTTCTTTCCTACGAGCAGTACTTC
TRBJ2-5 | TRBV29-1 | . | . | CSAARGGGEETQYF | TGCAGCGCCGCTCGTGGCGGGGGCGAAGAGACCCAGTACTTC
TRBJ1-1 | TRBV11-3 | . | . | CASSSGAGNTEAFF | TGTGCCAGCAGCTCTGGGGCAGGGAACACTGAAGCTTTCTTT
TRBJ2-3 | TRBV24-1 | . | . | CATSDSGLWGDTQYF | TGTGCCACCAGTGATTCGGGACTTTGGGGAGATACGCAGTATTTT
TRBJ2-7 | TRBV10-3 | . | TRBD1 | CAISGRPEGGRLREQYF | TGTGCCATCAGTGGGAGACCCGAAGGGGGCCGCCTCCGCGAGCAGTACTTC
TRBJ2-3 | TRBV7-2 | . | TRBD2 | CASSFGLEDTQYF | TGTGCCAGCAGCTTCGGACTAGAAGATACGCAGTATTTT
TRBJ2-1 | TRBV11-2 | . | . | CASSRRDSQFF | TGTGCCAGCAGCCGCCGGGACTCTCAGTTCTTC
TRBJ2-3 | TRBV6-5 | . | TRBD2 | CASSKTSGGGQYF | TGTGCCAGCAGTAAAACTAGCGGGGGTGGGCAGTATTTT
TRBJ2-3 | TRBV5-1 | . | TRBD2 | CASSLLAGLDSTDTQYF | TGCGCCAGCAGCTTACTAGCGGGACTAGACTCCACAGATACGCAGTATTTT
TRBJ2-2 | TRBV11-3 | . | TRBD2 | CASSPWGVAGSAGELFF | TGTGCCAGCAGCCCCTGGGGGGTAGCGGGAAGCGCCGGGGAGCTGTTTTTT
TRBJ2-4 | TRBV29-1 | . | TRBD2 | CSVERGTAKNIQYF | TGCAGCGTTGAGCGGGGGACAGCCAAAAACATTCAGTACTTC
TRBJ1-1 | TRBV2 | . | TRBD1 | CASSEGGQANTEAFF | TGTGCCAGCAGTGAAGGGGGACAGGCGAACACTGAAGCTTTCTTT
TRBJ2-7 | TRBV5-1 | . | TRBD2 | CASSRRLAGGAEQYF | TGCGCCAGCAGCCGTAGACTAGCGGGCGGGGCCGAGCAGTACTTC
TRBJ1-1 | TRBV29-1 | . | TRBD1 | CSVYRGPGNTEAFF | TGCAGCGTTTACAGGGGGCCGGGGAACACTGAAGCTTTCTTT
TRBJ2-3 | TRBV28 | . | . | CASSPFSSGFPDTQYF | TGTGCCAGCAGCCCCTTTTCCAGCGGGTTTCCAGATACGCAGTATTTT